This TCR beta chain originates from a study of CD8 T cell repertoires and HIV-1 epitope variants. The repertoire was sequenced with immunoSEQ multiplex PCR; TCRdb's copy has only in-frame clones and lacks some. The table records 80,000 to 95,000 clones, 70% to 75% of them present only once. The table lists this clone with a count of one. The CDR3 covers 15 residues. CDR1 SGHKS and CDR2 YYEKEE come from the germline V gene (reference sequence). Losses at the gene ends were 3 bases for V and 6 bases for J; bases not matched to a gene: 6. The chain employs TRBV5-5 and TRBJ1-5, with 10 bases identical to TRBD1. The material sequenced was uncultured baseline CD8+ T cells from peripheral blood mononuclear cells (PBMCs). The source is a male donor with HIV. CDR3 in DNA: TGTGCCAGCAGCTGGGGGACAGGGGAGGGTCAGCCCCAGCATTTT. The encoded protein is CASSWGTGEGQPQHF.